This TCR beta chain originates from a study of cytomegalovirus exposure and HLA in healthy donors (TCRdb year 2017). Looking at the study overall: An earlier analysis of fewer than 750 of the donors reported approximately 300 Gb of sequence data and 90 million to 120 million unique TCR beta sequences obtained from roughly 180 million T cells. Approximately 300 gigabases of sequencing data and about 92 million unique TCR sequences made up an early release that covered roughly 670 HLA-typed donors. The genetic ancestry cluster associated with self-reported Caucasian donors included about 84% of the roughly 400 genotyped donors. The aim of the study was to test whether cataloging public T cell receptors could identify signatures of past pathogen exposure. The study used immunosequencing to profile the T cell repertoires of hundreds of subjects and linked those repertoires to cytomegalovirus serostatus. Along with the approximately 700-subject first cohort, a separate validation cohort of over a hundred different subjects was used. High-throughput TCR immunosequencing, statistical association of individual TCRs with disease status, and machine learning were combined to predict cytomegalovirus infection status. To study patterns of TCR occurrence, a later analysis re-analyzed previously published TCR beta repertoires from more than 550 donors and added high-resolution HLA genotyping. In the later analysis, no new phenotypic data were used to find candidate immune exposures; instead, reliance was placed on TCR beta sequences and their occurrence across donors. To decide whether each TCR beta V gene segment behaved as functional or pseudogenic, an earlier analysis of some 580 of the donors relied on high-throughput TCR beta sequencing. Donor age, sex, ethnicity and CMV serostatus were compiled together with the repertoire data. A later genetic analysis took genome-wide SNP genotypes for 398 of the 666 donors and used that subset as a discovery cohort. Every discovery cohort repertoire had been produced on one sequencing platform. Class I and class II HLA loci were covered by the typing at four-digit resolution. Typing coverage differed by locus: A, B, C, DRB1 and DQB1 were typed in about 620-630 donors, DQA1 in 500 to 550, DPA1 in some 600, and DPB1 in 400 to 490. Five DR-DQ haplotypes were treated as single units for association and clustering because of strong linkage in the cohort. Among about 360 genotyped donors of the cohort, an average of around 240,000 unique TCR beta nucleotide sequences were sequenced per donor, roughly 18% of them non-productive. Overall results and qualifications from the work: Assigning TCR associations to individual alleles was difficult when HLA alleles, especially DR and DQ, strongly co-occurred. The study gave a list of around 170 TCR beta chains associated with cytomegalovirus. Because HLA typing was unavailable for some donors at each locus, only the typed subset was used in association tests. CMV serostatus was the only immune exposure information available for the cohort. The classifier was reported to diagnose cytomegalovirus status with high specificity and sensitivity in both the original and validation cohorts. A few of the identified cytomegalovirus-associated TCR beta chains were confirmed in vitro to be specific for cytomegalovirus antigens. A cluster of highly shared sequence variants was judged likely to be a technical artifact of the sequencing pipeline. A later analysis associated about 17,000 TCR beta sequences with specific HLA alleles at a false discovery rate of 0.05. A further reported finding was that TCR beta sequences accurately predicted the HLA-A and HLA-B alleles for most subjects in the first cohort. In a later analysis, the rate of TCR association differed among HLA loci, with DRB1 alleles having the most associated TCRs and HLA-C alleles having the fewest. A later genetic analysis reported fewer N-insertions in productive TCRs among donors in an Asian-associated ancestry cluster than the roughly 690-donor mean. Sequencing depth was assumed to be roughly uniform across donors in the presence/absence analyses, though that assumption may not hold. In a later analysis, several top co-occurrence clusters were reported to appear linked to parvovirus B19, influenza, CMV and Epstein-Barr virus. Because the 87-base-pair reads could not distinguish some IMGT-functional V segments, including TRBV6-2 and TRBV6-3, those segments were excluded. Most CMV-associated TCR beta chains appeared to be HLA-restricted in a later analysis, and the HLA associations seemed to be driven largely by CMV exposure. According to the authors, the approach could potentially be generalized to other disease states and immunological phenotypes. Linkage disequilibrium might explain the correlated functional status among segregating V segments, but an unknown experimental factor could not be excluded. In an earlier analysis of approximately 600 of the donors, most TCR beta V segments were observed in productive rearrangements about 90% or about 30% of the time, broadly matching IMGT annotations. Over 15 rarely observed V segments, including chromosome 9 orphons, were excluded from the earlier analysis of several hundred of the donors because counts were too low. A later genetic analysis associated a missense DCLRE1C variant with V-gene and J-gene trimming of TCR beta chains, and an independent cohort replicated the association. In a later analysis, HLA-associated TCR beta chains showed more clonal expansion and lower generation probabilities than non-associated chains that were equally common. Across donors, most TCR sequences were observed very rarely, whereas some public TCRs were present in many individuals. The cohort was sequenced for TCR beta chains only, and without alpha or paired-chain data the features that could be detected were limited.

The sample holds one count of this clone. Its antigen is unknown. Base qualities are missing; no much larger clone stands one base away. CDR1 LNHNV and CDR2 YYDKDF were looked up in the germline V gene (reference sequence). From its cysteine to its phenylalanine, the CDR3 spans 16 amino acids. Left in the record is the CDR3 DNA by itself, 48 bases read in frame from the first base. V trim: 2 bases; J trim: 6 bases; unmatched bases: 10. The cohort comprised 666 healthy bone marrow donors. All cohort members were sampled while nominally healthy, although unrecorded immune exposures were likely present. The donor tested CMV seropositive, placing the donor among the approximately 310 seropositive members of the cohort. A peripheral blood sample was provided by each donor, and peripheral blood mononuclear cells were used for TCR beta sequencing. The Qiagen DNeasy Blood Extraction Kit was used to extract genomic DNA from the blood cell samples.

The method was the immunoSEQ multiplex PCR assay. The multiplex PCR relied on a mix of 60 forward primers for TCR Vbeta segments and 13 reverse primers for TCR Jbeta segments. Amplification of the CDR3 region of rearranged TCR beta genes was performed with a multiplex PCR assay on genomic DNA. The Illumina HiSeq System was used to sequence the amplified TCR beta libraries as 87-base-pair reads. In the source study's methods: A later analysis counted 65 million to 90 million unique TCR beta chains across the 670 or so repertoires, and some 11 million of these chains were shared by at least two donors. Raw reads were error-corrected and collapsed into unique sequences by a nearest-neighbor algorithm in which closely related sequences were merged to remove PCR and sequencing errors. V, D and J gene segments were assigned by aligning CDR3 sequences to IMGT reference sequences. For a sequence to be retained, a match of at least six nucleotides to both a V gene segment and a J gene segment was required. Rearrangements were called productive when the CDR3 lacked stop codons and stayed in frame with V and J; all others were non-productive. Following IMGT convention, CDR3 was defined as the stretch from the second conserved V-encoded cysteine up to the conserved J-encoded phenylalanine. The earlier analysis of a few hundred of the donors excluded sequences that lacked an unambiguous match to a single V gene segment. In an earlier analysis of a few hundred of the donors, V segments were called functional above 56.7% productive rearrangements and were called segregating when the between-donor standard deviation exceeded 5%. A statistical classification framework was built to diagnose cytomegalovirus status from the catalog of TCR beta chain sequences. A later analysis assigned V and J genes by comparing TCR nucleotide sequences with IMGT/GENE-DB human TR gene sequences. The TCRdist pipeline was used in a later analysis to assign CDR3 sequences and most-parsimonious VDJ recombination scenarios. A later analysis defined each TCR beta chain by its CDR3 amino acid sequence plus V-gene family, and excluded reads lacking a unique V-gene family. As a way to deal with suspected cross-contamination and a sequencing artifact, a later analysis dropped hundreds of nucleotide sequences that were highly shared and had low generation probability. For each public chain, a later analysis derived a clonal expansion index from normalized ranks of inferred template counts within each repertoire. A later analysis computed generation probabilities with a VDJ recombination model fitted to out-of-frame rearrangements, and checked the results against IGoR. In a later analysis, hypergeometric tests were used to score TCR-TCR, TCR-HLA and TCR-CMV co-occurrence, with a repertoire-size bias correction applied to TCR pairs. To estimate false discovery rates, a later analysis permuted the HLA or CMV assignments 20 times. In a later analysis, co-occurring TCRs were grouped with DBSCAN, and TCRdist sequence similarity was added when clustering was performed within HLA-allele-positive subsets. Repertoires with fewer than 30,000 or more than 120,000 public chains were left out of co-occurrence clustering, as were four to six repertoires with anomalous nucleotide sharing. Held by TCRdb, this immuneACCESS table contains in-frame sequences only and omits some clones. Under half of the omission traces to an unresolved V gene where checked; the cause of the rest is unknown. The V and J calls and clone size were taken over from that table, and D and trimming were inferred from the DNA. The sample yields 150,000 to 200,000 clones; about 79% were counted once. The ten largest make up over 0.95% of the sample.

The chain couples TRBV15 to TRBJ2-7; TRBD1 fits 10 bases in the junction. The specimen was PBMCs. The clonotype originates from a woman aged 45-65 years in good health and CMV-seropositive. The nucleotide sequence is TGTGCCACCAGCAGATCCCCCGGGACAGGGGATAGCGAGCAGTACTTC. Its coded protein is CATSRSPGTGDSEQYF.